The 31 T cell receptor beta chains presented below share a single source sample, sequenced in a study of vaccination effects on CD4 cells after COVID-19. Sequencing was preceded by expansion of antigen-specific CD4+ T cells with viral peptide pools in the ViraFEST assay. Scientists isolated CD4+ T cells after a roughly ten-day culture period ended. Libraries were prepared by immunoSEQ multiplex PCR; TCRdb keeps only in-frame clonotypes and omits some of them. The sample carries tens of thousands of clones, approximately 74% recorded once. These TCRs are of unknown antigen specificity. The sequenced sample was CD4+ T cells from PBMCs cultured with HCoV-229E spike peptides, obtained before COVID-19 vaccination. These receptors were obtained from a human donor who received a COVID-19 vaccine.

V gene TRBV3-1 (or the pseudogene TRBV3-2) combines with J gene TRBJ1-1; TRBD1 matches 8 bases. There are 13 residues in the CDR3. Germline V lookup: CDR1 LGHDT, CDR2 YNNKEL (reference sequence). The V and J ends lost 9 bases and 4 bases, in that order; junction bases with no gene match: 7. For the CDR3, the DNA is TGTGCCAGTGGTAGAGGGACAGGCACTGAAGCTTTCTTT. The encoded protein is CASGRGTGTEAFF.

This sequence joins TRBV7-2 and TRBJ2-5; tentative D call: TRBD1 (5 bases). Germline CDR1 reads SGHTA; CDR2 reads FQGNSA. V lost 5 bases to trimming and J lost 7 bases, with 11 bases between them. The CDR3 spans 12 residues. CDR3 region: CASSTDSRTQYF. CDR3 DNA: TGTGCCAGCAGCACAGACAGTCGGACCCAGTACTTC.

This chain links TRBV5-1 with TRBJ1-1; D is possibly TRBD1 (5 bases). CDR1 and CDR2 (germline): SGHRS, YFSETQ. The CDR3 runs to 16 residues. Trimming cost V 0 bases and J 1 base, with 13 bases left between them. The CDR3 here is CASSLGSGRANTEAFF. The CDR3 DNA follows: TGCGCCAGCAGCTTGGGCTCGGGCAGGGCGAACACTGAAGCTTTCTTT.

This chain joins TRBV2 and TRBJ1-1, with D possibly being TRBD1 (5 bases). Germline assignment: CDR1 SNHLY and CDR2 FYNNEI. This CDR3 has 16 amino acids. Trimming shortened V by 3 bases and J by 0 bases, and 14 bases separated the two germline ends. CDR3 nucleotides: TGTGCCAGCAGTGACCCACGACAGAAGATGAACACTGAAGCTTTCTTT. This sequence encodes CASSDPRQKMNTEAFF.

The chain combines TRBV5-4 with TRBJ2-6; 7 nucleotides match TRBD1. Germline V gene lookup returns CDR1 SGHNT and CDR2 YYREEE (reference sequence). The CDR3 runs 18 residues. V gave up 3 bases and J gave up 0 bases; unmatched junction bases: 9. The DNA for the CDR3 is TGTGCCAGCAGCTCCACAGGGGCGTCAAACTCTGGGGCCAACGTCCTGACTTTC. Protein sequence: CASSSTGASNSGANVLTF.

V and J are TRBV15 and TRBJ2-2, with a weak D call TRBD2 (6 bases). The ends were cut back, 0 bases at V and 0 bases at J, with 11 bases in the middle. Germline CDR1 LNHNV, CDR2 YYDKDF (reference sequence). The CDR3 contains 17 residues. This chain's CDR3 is CATSRESSGANTGELFF. DNA of the CDR3: TGTGCCACCAGCAGAGAGTCCTCGGGGGCGAACACCGGGGAGCTGTTTTTT. Full variable domain (outside the CDR3, taken from reference TRBV15 and TRBJ2-2): DAMVIQNPRYQVTQFGKPVTLSCSQTLNHNVMYWYQQKSSQAPKLLFHYYDKDFNNEADTPDNFQSRRPNTSFCFLDIRSPGLGDTAMYLCATSRESSGANTGELFFGEGSRLTVL.

The rearrangement links TRBV6-2 or TRBV6-3 to TRBJ1-2, with a tentative D call TRBD1 (6 bases). In germline, CDR1 is MNHEY, CDR2 SVGEGT. V shed 5 bases and J shed 8 bases, with 9 bases lying between them. The CDR3 covers 11 residues. The CDR3 here is CASSQGRGYTF. CDR3 sequence (DNA): TGTGCCAGCAGTCAGGGGAGAGGCTACACCTTC.

The CDR3 region has the DNA TGCGCCAGCAGCCAACTTAGCGGGGGGGAGACCCAGTACTTC. Amino acid sequence: CASSQLSGGETQYF. This chain links TRBV5-1 with TRBJ2-5, with TRBD2 identical over 10 bases. Germline trimming cut 4 bases from V and 5 bases from J; bases unmatched to any gene: 5. Germline CDR1 and CDR2: SGHRS and YFSETQ. The CDR3 totals 14 residues.

The V gene is TRBV4-3, the J gene TRBJ1-2; no clear D gene. The CDR3 loop spans 15 amino acids. V dropped 2 bases and J dropped 7 bases, with 17 bases sitting between them. Germline V lookup: CDR1 LGHNA, CDR2 YSLEER. The CDR3 DNA follows: TGCGCCAGCAGCCAACAGGAAAACGGAGGCCGTGGCTACACCTTC. Translating gives CASSQQENGGRGYTF.

The count of this clone is one. This chain links TRBV25-1 with TRBJ1-2, with D uncertain. Trimming removed 1 base at V and 5 bases at J, with 14 bases between. This CDR3 spans 15 amino acids. The germline V gene has CDR1 MGHDK and CDR2 SYGVNS. CDR3 sequence: CASSELAGSFYGYTF. In nucleotides, the CDR3 is TGTGCCAGCAGTGAATTGGCAGGATCCTTTTATGGCTACACCTTC.

This CDR3 reads CASRGSRGYSNQPQHF. In DNA, the CDR3 is TGCGCCAGCAGAGGTTCTAGGGGTTATAGCAATCAGCCCCAGCATTTT. This chain links TRBV10-1 with TRBJ1-5; weak D call: TRBD1 (5 bases). Trimming stripped 6 bases from V and 0 bases from J, with 15 bases between. Germline V lookup: CDR1 WNHNN, CDR2 SYGVQD (reference sequence). The CDR3 runs 16 residues.

The gene calls are TRBV5-1 and TRBJ1-1, with 7 bases that match TRBD1. V lost 0 bases and J lost 5; bases outside the gene matches: 10. This CDR3 region has 16 residues. CDR1 is SGHRS and CDR2 is YFSETQ in the germline V gene. The CDR3 coding sequence is TGCGCCAGCAGCTTGGCCCCCCAGGGGGTAGGGACTGAAGCTTTCTTT. Translation gives CASSLAPQGVGTEAFF.

The sample holds one count of this clone. The chain combines TRBV4-1 with TRBJ1-1; 7 bases agree with TRBD1. J lost 1 base, V lost 4 bases, and 15 bases had no gene match. Per germline, CDR1 MGHRA and CDR2 YSYEKL. The CDR3 runs 18 residues. CDR3 amino acids: CASSPRRVSGTANTEAFF. The CDR3 coding sequence is TGCGCCAGCAGCCCGAGGAGGGTATCCGGGACAGCGAACACTGAAGCTTTCTTT.

The chain recombines TRBV2 with TRBJ1-2; 8 bases are shared with TRBD1. Germline CDR1 SNHLY, CDR2 FYNNEI. V lost 5 bases and J lost 7; bases outside the gene matches: 6. The length of the CDR3 is 13 residues. This chain's CDR3 is CASSQQGASGYTF. As DNA, the CDR3 is TGTGCCAGCAGTCAGCAGGGGGCTAGTGGCTACACCTTC. The full variable domain, its missing parts supplied by reference TRBV2 and TRBJ1-2, is EPEVTQTPSHQVTQMGQEVILRCVPISNHLYFYWYRQILGQKVEFLVSFYNNEISEKSEIFDDQFSVERPDGSNFTLKIRSTKLEDSAMYFCASSQQGASGYTFGSGTRLTVV.

V and J are TRBV5-1 and TRBJ1-1; possible D gene TRBD1, 6 bases. Per germline, CDR1 SGHRS and CDR2 YFSETQ. CDR3 length: 15 residues. The V end was cut by 1 base, the J end by 3 bases, with 13 bases between. The CDR3 region has the DNA TGCGCCAGCAGCTTGTCAACAGGGAGGGACACTGAAGCTTTCTTT. It translates to CASSLSTGRDTEAFF.

Written as DNA, the CDR3 is TGTGCCAGTGGGACTAGCCAAAATACGCAGTATTTT. Translation: CASGTSQNTQYF. The chain has TRBV2 and TRBJ2-3, with TRBD2 matching 9 bases. The germline V gene encodes CDR1 SNHLY and CDR2 FYNNEI. There are 12 residues in the CDR3. The V segment lost 9 bases and the J segment 7 bases; nucleotides outside the gene matches: 5. Full variable domain (outside the CDR3, taken from reference TRBV2 and TRBJ2-3): EPEVTQTPSHQVTQMGQEVILRCVPISNHLYFYWYRQILGQKVEFLVSFYNNEISEKSEIFDDQFSVERPDGSNFTLKIRSTKLEDSAMYFCASGTSQNTQYFGPGTRLTVL.

CDR3 in amino acids: CASSLVAGDNSPLHF. The DNA of the CDR3 is TGTGCCAGCAGCTTAGTGGCAGGGGATAATTCACCCCTCCACTTT. The chain combines TRBV11-2 with TRBJ1-6, with D possibly matching TRBD1 (6 bases). The CDR3 covers 15 residues. The V gene's germline CDR1 is SGHAT and CDR2 FQNNGV. Between the trimmed V and J ends, which lost 1 base and 5 bases, there was a span of 9 bases.

The genes are TRBV6-2 or TRBV6-3 and TRBJ2-7; 10 positions agree with TRBD1. The CDR3 totals 15 residues. Trimming cost V 2 bases and J 4 bases; bases outside gene matches: 5. The germline CDR1 and CDR2 sequences are MNHEY and SVGEGT. The CDR3 nucleotides read TGTGCCAGCAGTTACCAGGGACAGGGGACTTACGAGCAGTACGTC. Translating it yields CASSYQGQGTYEQYV.

V usage is TRBV7-9 and J usage is TRBJ2-5, with a tentative D call TRBD2 (5 bases). Trimming took 2 bases from V and 1 from J, leaving 14 bases between them. This CDR3 comprises 16 residues. Germline CDR1 and CDR2: SEHNR and FQNEAQ (reference sequence). The CDR3 protein is CASSLLPGLIQETQYF. The CDR3 DNA follows: TGTGCCAGCAGCTTACTTCCCGGACTTATCCAAGAGACCCAGTACTTC.

This clone was counted a few times. This chain connects TRBV7-3 to TRBJ2-2; TRBD2 agrees at 8 bases. With 1 base clipped from V and 6 bases from J, the junction kept 4 bases outside the gene matches. CDR1 is SGHTA, CDR2 FQGTGA, per germline. This CDR3 region has 15 residues. The CDR3: CASSLNIAGPGELFF. CDR3 coding DNA: TGTGCCAGCAGCTTAAATATAGCGGGGCCCGGGGAGCTGTTTTTT.

The chain combines TRBV19 with TRBJ1-2, with D possibly being TRBD1 (6 bases). Trimming left V 5 bases short and J 4 bases short, with 14 bases between. CDR3 length: 14 amino acids. In germline, CDR1 is LNHDA, CDR2 SQIVND (reference sequence). CDR3 in amino acids: CASSSQGAGYGYTF. In DNA, the CDR3 is TGTGCCAGTAGTTCACAGGGTGCTGGCTATGGCTACACCTTC. The full variable domain, in which reference TRBV19 and TRBJ1-2 provide the parts outside the CDR3, is DGGITQSPKYLFRKEGQNVTLSCEQNLNHDAMYWYRQDPGQGLRLIYYSQIVNDFQKGDIAEGYSVSREKKESFPLTVTSAQKNPTAFYLCASSSQGAGYGYTFGSGTRLTVV.

As DNA, the CDR3 is TGCGCCAGCAGCTTGTGGGGGGGGTTGAACACCGGGGAGCTGTTTTTT. This encodes CASSLWGGLNTGELFF. This chain uses TRBV5-1 with TRBJ2-2, with TRBD2 identical over 7 bases. The V segment lost 1 base and the J segment 1 base; nucleotides outside the gene matches: 4. Germline V CDR1 and CDR2: SGHRS, YFSETQ. The CDR3 runs to 16 residues.

In nucleotides, the CDR3 is TGTGCCAGCACCAGATCTCGTGGGACAGACCAAGAGACCCAGTACTTC. Amino acid sequence: CASTRSRGTDQETQYF. The genes are TRBV9 and TRBJ2-5; 7 bases agree with TRBD1. V was pared by 6 bases and J by 0 bases, with 11 bases of the junction left unmatched. The CDR3 has 16 residues. From germline, CDR1 is SGDLS and CDR2 YYNGEE.

The V gene is TRBV6-4, the J gene TRBJ2-1, with 10 bases that match TRBD2. The V gene end was trimmed by 3 bases and the J gene end by 4 bases; junction bases not matched to a gene: 6. The CDR3 spans 16 residues. Germline CDR1 MRHNA, CDR2 SNTAGT. As DNA, the CDR3 is TGTGCCAGCAGTGAAAGGCCAGCGGGGGGGTACAATGAGCAGTTCTTC. It is translated as CASSERPAGGYNEQFF.

This chain's CDR3 is CASSQSPSGGGQETQYF. The CDR3, as DNA: TGTGCCAGCAGCCAATCGCCTAGCGGGGGGGGACAAGAGACCCAGTACTTC. The rearrangement links TRBV4-2 to TRBJ2-5, with 12 bases matching TRBD2. Per the germline V gene, CDR1 is LGHNA and CDR2 is YNFKEQ. The V segment lost 2 bases and the J segment 2 bases; nucleotides outside the gene matches: 6. This CDR3 spans 17 amino acids.

This clone was counted a single time. The chain employs TRBV5-1 and TRBJ2-5; 7 bases line up with TRBD1. Looked up from germline, CDR1 is SGHRS and CDR2 is YFSETQ. After removal of 0 bases from V and 5 bases from J, the junction contained 4 bases not matched to a gene. The CDR3 has 14 amino acids. CDR3 loop: CASSLGGQMETQYF. The CDR3 DNA reads as TGCGCCAGCAGCTTGGGGGGACAGATGGAGACCCAGTACTTC. The variable domain in full, completed from reference TRBV5-1 and TRBJ2-5, reads KAGVTQTPRYLIKTRGQQVTLSCSPISGHRSVSWYQQTPGQGLQFLFEYFSETQRNKGNFPGRFSGRQFSNSRSEMNVSTLELGDSALYLCASSLGGQMETQYFGPGTRLLVL.

This clone was counted a few times. The chain has TRBV7-2 and TRBJ1-5; D remains unclear. Per the germline V gene, CDR1 is SGHTA and CDR2 is FQGNSA. V lost 8 bases and J 3 bases, leaving 17 bases between the germline ends. CDR3 length: 15 residues. CDR3: CASAGSGRLNQPQHF. The CDR3 DNA follows: TGTGCCAGCGCGGGGTCAGGAAGGCTCAATCAGCCCCAGCATTTT. Filled out from reference TRBV7-2 and TRBJ1-5, the complete variable domain reads GAGVSQSPSNKVTEKGKDVELRCDPISGHTALYWYRQSLGQGLEFLIYFQGNSAPDKSGLPSDRFSAERTGGSVSTLTIQRTQQEDSAVYLCASAGSGRLNQPQHFGDGTRLSIL.

There are a few counts of this clone. The V and J genes are TRBV12-3 or TRBV12-4 and TRBJ1-6; D unresolved. The CDR3 runs 13 residues. V lost 2 bases, J lost 7 bases, and 6 bases lay in between. CDR3 sequence reads: CASSLYENSPLHF. CDR3 in DNA: TGTGCCAGCAGTTTATATGAAAATTCACCCCTCCACTTT.

This clone has just one count. V gene TRBV12-3 or TRBV12-4 combines with J gene TRBJ2-2; no clear D gene. The CDR3 length is 13 residues. Trimming took off 3 bases at V and 5 bases at J, with 7 bases between the two ends. The CDR3 loop is CASSFLRTGELFF. The CDR3, as DNA: TGTGCCAGCAGTTTTTTGAGGACCGGGGAGCTGTTTTTT.

The V call is TRBV28, the J call TRBJ2-4; D remains ambiguous. Germline loops: CDR1 MDHEN, CDR2 SYDVKM. The CDR3 spans 13 residues. V was pared by 6 bases and J by 5 bases, with 11 bases between. DNA for the CDR3: TGTGCCAGCAGCCTACAGCTTCAAAACATTCAGTACTTC. It encodes CASSLQLQNIQYF.

The genes are TRBV7-9 and TRBJ1-3, with 7 nucleotides matching TRBD1. The CDR3 covers 16 residues. With V trimmed by 2 bases and J by 2 bases, 6 bases remained unmatched. The germline V gene has CDR1 SEHNR and CDR2 FQNEAQ (reference sequence). The CDR3 sequence is CASSLKGQNTGNTIYF. The CDR3 DNA sequence: TGTGCCAGCAGCTTAAAGGGACAGAACACTGGAAACACCATATATTTT. The full variable domain, its missing parts supplied by reference TRBV7-9 and TRBJ1-3, is DTGVSQNPRHKITKRGQNVTFRCDPISEHNRLYWYRQTLGQGPEFLTYFQNEAQLEKSRLLSDRFSAERPKGSFSTLEIQRTEQGDSAMYLCASSLKGQNTGNTIYFGEGSWLTVV.